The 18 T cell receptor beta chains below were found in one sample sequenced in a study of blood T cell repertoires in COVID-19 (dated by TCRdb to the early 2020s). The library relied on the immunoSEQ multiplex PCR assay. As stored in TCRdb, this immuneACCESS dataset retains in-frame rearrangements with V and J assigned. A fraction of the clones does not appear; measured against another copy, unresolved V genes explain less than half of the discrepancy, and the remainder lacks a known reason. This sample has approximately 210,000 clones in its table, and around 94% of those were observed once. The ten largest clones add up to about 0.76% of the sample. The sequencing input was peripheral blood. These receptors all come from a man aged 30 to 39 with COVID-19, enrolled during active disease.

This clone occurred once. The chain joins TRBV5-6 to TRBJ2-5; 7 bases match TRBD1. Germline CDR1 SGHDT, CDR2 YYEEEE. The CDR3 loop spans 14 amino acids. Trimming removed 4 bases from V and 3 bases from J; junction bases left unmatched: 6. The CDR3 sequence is CASSLTGVEETQYF. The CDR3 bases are TGTGCCAGCAGCCTTACAGGGGTGGAAGAGACCCAGTACTTC.

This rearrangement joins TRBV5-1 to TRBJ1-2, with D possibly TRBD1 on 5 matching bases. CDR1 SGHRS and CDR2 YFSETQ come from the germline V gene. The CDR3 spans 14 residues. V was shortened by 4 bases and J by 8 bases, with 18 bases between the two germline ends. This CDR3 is CASSPVGGSGGYTF. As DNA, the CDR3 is TGCGCCAGCAGCCCCGTCGGGGGGTCTGGAGGCTACACCTTC. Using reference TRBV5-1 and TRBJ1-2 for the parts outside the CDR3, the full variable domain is KAGVTQTPRYLIKTRGQQVTLSCSPISGHRSVSWYQQTPGQGLQFLFEYFSETQRNKGNFPGRFSGRQFSNSRSEMNVSTLELGDSALYLCASSPVGGSGGYTFGSGTRLTVV.

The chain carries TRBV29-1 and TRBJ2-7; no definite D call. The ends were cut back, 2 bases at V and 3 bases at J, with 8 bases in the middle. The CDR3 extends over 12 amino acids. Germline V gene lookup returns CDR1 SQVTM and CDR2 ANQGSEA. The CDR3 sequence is CSVEQAIYEQYF. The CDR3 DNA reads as TGCAGCGTTGAACAGGCTATCTACGAGCAGTACTTC.

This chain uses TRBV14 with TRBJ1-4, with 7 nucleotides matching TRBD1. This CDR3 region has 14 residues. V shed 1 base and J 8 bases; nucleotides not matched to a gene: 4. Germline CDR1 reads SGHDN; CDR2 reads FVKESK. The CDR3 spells CASSQGQGGEKLFF. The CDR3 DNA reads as TGTGCCAGCAGCCAAGGACAGGGTGGGGAAAAACTGTTTTTT.

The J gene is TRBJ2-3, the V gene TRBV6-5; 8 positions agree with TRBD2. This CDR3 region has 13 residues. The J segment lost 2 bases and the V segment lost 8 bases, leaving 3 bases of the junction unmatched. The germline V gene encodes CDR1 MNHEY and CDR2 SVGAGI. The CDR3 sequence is CASGLADTDTQYF. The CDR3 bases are TGTGCCAGCGGACTAGCCGACACAGATACGCAGTATTTT.

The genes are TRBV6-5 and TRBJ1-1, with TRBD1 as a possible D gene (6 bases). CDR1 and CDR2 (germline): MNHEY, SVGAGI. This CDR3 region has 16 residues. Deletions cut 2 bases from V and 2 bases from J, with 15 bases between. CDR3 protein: CASSYAMDSLNTEAFF. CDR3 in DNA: TGTGCCAGCAGTTACGCCATGGACAGCCTAAACACTGAAGCTTTCTTT.

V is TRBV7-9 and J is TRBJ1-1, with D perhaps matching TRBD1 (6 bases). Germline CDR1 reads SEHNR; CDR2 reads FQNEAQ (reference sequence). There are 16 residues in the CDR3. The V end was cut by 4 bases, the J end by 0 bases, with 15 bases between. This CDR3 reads CASSSRQDLMNTEAFF. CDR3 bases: TGTGCCAGCAGCTCCCGACAGGACCTCATGAACACTGAAGCTTTCTTT.

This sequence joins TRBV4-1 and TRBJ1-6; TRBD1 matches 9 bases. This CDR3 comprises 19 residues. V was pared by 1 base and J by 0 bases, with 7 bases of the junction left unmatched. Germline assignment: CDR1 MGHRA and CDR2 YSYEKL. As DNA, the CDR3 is TGCGCCAGCAGCCAAGTCTCGGGACAGGGTTTCTCCTATAATTCACCCCTCCACTTT. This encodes CASSQVSGQGFSYNSPLHF.

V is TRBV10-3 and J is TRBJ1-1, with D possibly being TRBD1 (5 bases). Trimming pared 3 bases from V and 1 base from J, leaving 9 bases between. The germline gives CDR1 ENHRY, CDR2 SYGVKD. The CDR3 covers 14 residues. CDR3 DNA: TGTGCCATCAGTGACCTGGGGCCGAACACTGAAGCTTTCTTT. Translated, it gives CAISDLGPNTEAFF.

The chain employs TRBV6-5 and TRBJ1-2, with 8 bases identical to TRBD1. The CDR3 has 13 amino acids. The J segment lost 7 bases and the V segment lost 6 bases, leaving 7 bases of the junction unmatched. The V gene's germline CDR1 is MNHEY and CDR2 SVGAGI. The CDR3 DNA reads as TGTGCCAGCAGCAGTCAGGGGGCCGGTGGCTACACCTTC. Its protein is CASSSQGAGGYTF.

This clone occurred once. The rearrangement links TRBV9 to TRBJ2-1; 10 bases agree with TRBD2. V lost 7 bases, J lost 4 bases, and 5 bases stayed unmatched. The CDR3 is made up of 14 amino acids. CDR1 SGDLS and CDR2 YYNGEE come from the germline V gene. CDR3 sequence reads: CASGAGGLYNEQFF. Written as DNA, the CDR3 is TGTGCCAGCGGAGCGGGGGGGTTATACAATGAGCAGTTCTTC.

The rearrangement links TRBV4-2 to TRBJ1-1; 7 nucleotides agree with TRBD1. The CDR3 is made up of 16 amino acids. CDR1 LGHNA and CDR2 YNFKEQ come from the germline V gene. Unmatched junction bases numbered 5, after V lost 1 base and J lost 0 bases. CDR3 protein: CASSQGDRVLNTEAFF. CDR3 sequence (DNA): TGTGCCAGCAGCCAAGGAGACAGGGTCTTGAACACTGAAGCTTTCTTT.

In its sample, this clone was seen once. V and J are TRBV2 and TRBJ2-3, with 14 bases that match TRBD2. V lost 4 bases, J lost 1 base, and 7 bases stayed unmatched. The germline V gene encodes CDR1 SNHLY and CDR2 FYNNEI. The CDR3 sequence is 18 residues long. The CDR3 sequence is CASSGRTSGGRGTDTQYF. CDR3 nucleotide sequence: TGTGCCAGCAGTGGGCGGACTAGCGGGGGGCGGGGCACAGATACGCAGTATTTT.

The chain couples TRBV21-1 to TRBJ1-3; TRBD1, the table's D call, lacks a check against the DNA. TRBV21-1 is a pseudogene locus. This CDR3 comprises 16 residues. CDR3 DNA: TGTGCCAGCAGCAAAGCGCAGGGGCTGGGGGGAAACACCATATATTTT. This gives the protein CASSKAQGLGGNTIYF.

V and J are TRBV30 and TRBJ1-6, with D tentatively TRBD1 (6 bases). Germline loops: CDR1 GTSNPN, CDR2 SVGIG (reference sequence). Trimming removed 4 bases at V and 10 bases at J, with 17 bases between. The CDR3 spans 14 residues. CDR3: CAWILAGEYSPLHF. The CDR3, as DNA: TGTGCCTGGATCCTGGCAGGGGAGTACTCACCCCTCCACTTT. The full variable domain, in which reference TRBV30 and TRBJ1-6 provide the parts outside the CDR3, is SQTIHQWPATLVQPVGSPLSLECTVEGTSNPNLYWYRQAAGRGLQLLFYSVGIGQISSEVPQNLSASRPQDRQFILSSKKLLLSDSGFYLCAWILAGEYSPLHFGNGTRLTVT.

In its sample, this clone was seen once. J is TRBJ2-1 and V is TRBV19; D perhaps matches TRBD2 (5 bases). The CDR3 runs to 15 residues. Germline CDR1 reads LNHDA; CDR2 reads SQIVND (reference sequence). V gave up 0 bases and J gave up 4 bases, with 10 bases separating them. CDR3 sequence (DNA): TGTGCCAGTAGTATAGATCGGAGGAGGTACAATGAGCAGTTCTTC. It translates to CASSIDRRRYNEQFF.

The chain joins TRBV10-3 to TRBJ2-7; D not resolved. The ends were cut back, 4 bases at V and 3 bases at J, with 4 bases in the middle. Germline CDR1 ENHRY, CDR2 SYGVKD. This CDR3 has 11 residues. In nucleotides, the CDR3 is TGTGCCATCAGTGCAGACTACGAGCAGTACTTC. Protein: CAISADYEQYF.

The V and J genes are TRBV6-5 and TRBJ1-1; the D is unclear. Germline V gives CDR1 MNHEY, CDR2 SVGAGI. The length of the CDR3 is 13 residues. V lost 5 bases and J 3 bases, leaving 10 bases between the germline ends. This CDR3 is CASSLVPYTEAFF. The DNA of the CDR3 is TGTGCCAGCAGTCTTGTCCCTTACACTGAAGCTTTCTTT.